Following are 32 T cell receptor beta chains from one sample sequenced in a study of shared clonotypes between healthy human individuals. Some clones are missing from TCRdb's copy, which holds only in-frame ones; the method was immunoSEQ multiplex PCR. Of around 2.3 million clones listed, around 95% are singletons. Sequencing used naive CD4+ T cells sorted from blood. Subset: CD45RA+ positively selected. All receptors come from a man between 18 and 35 years old in good health.

J is TRBJ2-2 and V is TRBV15; TRBD2 matches 7 bases. The CDR3 length is 16 residues. Germline CDR1 and CDR2: LNHNV and YYDKDF (reference sequence). J gave up 5 bases and V 1 base, and 7 bases lay outside the gene matches. The CDR3 DNA reads TGTGCCACCAGCAGAGGTCTAGCGGCAGTAACCGGGGAGCTGTTTTTT. Encoded protein: CATSRGLAAVTGELFF.

This clone was seen a single time. The chain combines TRBV29-1 with TRBJ1-4; D gene unclear. The CDR3 consists of 14 residues. V was pared by 2 bases and J by 4 bases, with 11 bases between. Germline CDR1 SQVTM, CDR2 ANQGSEA. CDR3 sequence (DNA): TGCAGCGTTGAATTGGGCAGCTATAATGAAAAACTGTTTTTT. Translating gives CSVELGSYNEKLFF.

This rearrangement joins TRBV6-5 to TRBJ2-7; 7 bases align to TRBD2. Germline V gives CDR1 MNHEY, CDR2 SVGAGI. The junction had 12 bases not matched to a gene; V was cut back by 7 bases and J by 3 bases. The length of the CDR3 is 15 residues. Here the CDR3 reads CASKVQASGGYEQYF. CDR3 sequence (DNA): TGTGCCAGCAAGGTCCAGGCCTCGGGAGGCTACGAGCAGTACTTC.

This rearrangement joins TRBV5-1 to TRBJ2-1, with D unclear. CDR3 size: 13 residues. Germline values: CDR1 SGHRS, CDR2 YFSETQ. The V gene lost 5 bases and the J gene lost 8 bases, with 14 bases spanning the gap. CDR3 in DNA: TGCGCCAGCAGAACCGCGGACGGGCATGAGCAGTTCTTC. Its translation: CASRTADGHEQFF.

Worth noting for this clone: Distinct nucleotide sequences in the sample also encode this CDR3. The V call is TRBV30, the J call TRBJ1-4; no definite D call. The CDR3 length is 12 residues. V dropped 0 bases and J dropped 6 bases, with 5 bases sitting between them. CDR1 GTSNPN and CDR2 SVGIG come from the germline V gene (reference sequence). Here the CDR3 reads CAWSVLDEKLFF. The CDR3 DNA is TGTGCCTGGAGTGTACTGGATGAAAAACTGTTTTTT. The whole variable domain, filled in from reference TRBV30 and TRBJ1-4, reads SQTIHQWPATLVQPVGSPLSLECTVEGTSNPNLYWYRQAAGRGLQLLFYSVGIGQISSEVPQNLSASRPQDRQFILSSKKLLLSDSGFYLCAWSVLDEKLFFGSGTQLSVL.

The V and J genes are TRBV5-1 and TRBJ2-5; D might be TRBD2 (6 bases). The germline gives CDR1 SGHRS, CDR2 YFSETQ. The CDR3 contains 14 residues. The germline V and J ends were trimmed by 2 bases and 5 bases, with 13 bases remaining between them. CDR3 nucleotides: TGCGCCAGCAGCTTTTGGCGGGAAGCGGAGACCCAGTACTTC. This codes for CASSFWREAETQYF.

The chain employs TRBV4-1 and TRBJ2-2; 13 bases align to TRBD2. Germline CDR1 is MGHRA and CDR2 is YSYEKL. V lost 5 bases and J lost 6; bases outside the gene matches: 3. The CDR3 is made up of 15 amino acids. The CDR3 here is CASSIGLAGAGELFF. CDR3 sequence (DNA): TGCGCCAGCAGCATCGGACTAGCGGGGGCCGGGGAGCTGTTTTTT.

The chain couples TRBV2 to TRBJ2-2; D might be TRBD1 (6 bases). The CDR3 runs to 15 residues. The germline V gene has CDR1 SNHLY and CDR2 FYNNEI. Trimming removed 4 bases from V and 6 bases from J, with 15 bases in between. CDR3 sequence: CASSGGQGEAGELFF. CDR3 in DNA: TGTGCCAGCAGTGGGGGGCAGGGAGAGGCCGGGGAGCTGTTTTTT. Together with reference TRBV2 and TRBJ2-2, the CDR3 gives the full variable domain: EPEVTQTPSHQVTQMGQEVILRCVPISNHLYFYWYRQILGQKVEFLVSFYNNEISEKSEIFDDQFSVERPDGSNFTLKIRSTKLEDSAMYFCASSGGQGEAGELFFGEGSRLTVL.

V is TRBV27 and J is TRBJ1-6; perhaps TRBD1 as D (6 bases). Germline V CDR1 and CDR2: MNHEY, SMNVEV (reference sequence). CDR3 length equals 14 residues. V was trimmed by 7 bases and J by 6 bases, leaving 13 bases between them. The CDR3 coding sequence is TGTGCCAGCACGTTACAGGGAGTTAATTCACCCCTCCACTTT. Encoded protein: CASTLQGVNSPLHF.

The rearrangement links TRBV6-1 to TRBJ1-1; D not certain. V lost 3 bases, J lost 0 bases, and 8 bases lay in between. CDR1 and CDR2 (germline): MNHNS, SASEGT. The CDR3 runs 14 residues. In nucleotides, the CDR3 is TGTGCCAGCAGTGACAGGCTTATGAACACTGAAGCTTTCTTT. Protein product: CASSDRLMNTEAFF.

The chain is built from TRBV27 and TRBJ1-6; 7 bases align to TRBD1. This CDR3 contains 14 residues. Germline values: CDR1 MNHEY, CDR2 SMNVEV (reference sequence). The V and J ends lost 5 bases and 9 bases, in that order; junction bases with no gene match: 7. As DNA, the CDR3 is TGTGCCAGCAGTCCCGACAGGGAAGGTTCACCCCTCCACTTT. Translated, it gives CASSPDREGSPLHF.

The chain couples TRBV9 to TRBJ2-5; D is perhaps TRBD2 (7 bases). CDR1 is SGDLS, CDR2 YYNGEE, per germline. V was clipped by 3 bases and J by 1 base, with 13 bases between them. This CDR3 is built from 15 residues. The DNA of the CDR3 is TGTGCCAGCAGCGAAGGCGGGGGCCCCCAAGAGACCCAGTACTTC. This sequence encodes CASSEGGGPQETQYF. Full variable domain (missing parts from reference TRBV9 and TRBJ2-5): DSGVTQTPKHLITATGQRVTLRCSPRSGDLSVYWYQQSLDQGLQFLIQYYNGEERAKGNILERFSAQQFPDLHSELNLSSLELGDSALYFCASSEGGGPQETQYFGPGTRLLVL.

This clone was seen many times. Other DNA sequences in this sample translate to the same CDR3. The chain has TRBV30 and TRBJ2-5; D is undetermined. This CDR3 region has 15 residues. The germline V gene encodes CDR1 GTSNPN and CDR2 SVGIG (reference sequence). The ends were cut back, 0 bases at V and 5 bases at J, with 16 bases in the middle. The CDR3 region is CAWSVLRGLGETQYF. Here the CDR3 DNA reads TGTGCCTGGAGTGTATTGCGAGGCCTGGGGGAGACCCAGTACTTC.

This rearrangement joins TRBV2 to TRBJ2-5; D remains unclear. The CDR3 is 10 residues long. Germline CDR1 and CDR2: SNHLY and FYNNEI. The V and J ends lost 9 bases and 4 bases respectively, with 6 bases between them. The CDR3 DNA reads as TGTGCCAGAGGTAGAGAGACCCAGTACTTC. Translation: CARGRETQYF.

This clone was seen only once. The chain couples TRBV2 to TRBJ2-3; TRBD1 aligns across 7 bases. Trimming at V came to 5 bases and at J to 0 bases, leaving 5 bases not matched to a gene. The CDR3 has 15 residues. From germline, CDR1 is SNHLY and CDR2 FYNNEI. The CDR3, as DNA: TGTGCCAGCAGTCCCGACAGGGCTAGCACAGATACGCAGTATTTT. Protein: CASSPDRASTDTQYF.

This clone was counted a single time. This chain links TRBV5-1 with TRBJ2-2, with TRBD2 matching over 8 bases. J lost 1 base, V lost 6 bases, and 2 bases had no gene match. The germline V gene encodes CDR1 SGHRS and CDR2 YFSETQ. The CDR3 consists of 14 residues. This chain's CDR3 is CASTLAGNTGELFF. The CDR3 DNA sequence: TGCGCCAGCACCCTAGCGGGGAACACCGGGGAGCTGTTTTTT.

Comment on this clone: Distinct nucleotide sequences in the sample also encode this CDR3. The chain carries TRBV18 and TRBJ1-3; D may be TRBD1 (5 bases). V was trimmed by 4 bases and J by 0 bases, leaving 7 bases between them. CDR3 length equals 14 residues. CDR1 and CDR2 from the germline V gene are KGHSH and LQKENI. CDR3 residues: CASSQDSSGNTIYF. The CDR3 nucleotides read TGTGCCAGCTCACAAGACAGCTCTGGAAACACCATATATTTT. Complete variable domain (other parts from reference TRBV18 and TRBJ1-3): NAGVMQNPRHLVRRRGQEARLRCSPMKGHSHVYWYRQLPEEGLKFMVYLQKENIIDESGMPKERFSAEFPKEGPSILRIQQVVRGDSAAYFCASSQDSSGNTIYFGEGSWLTVV.

The CDR3 DNA sequence: TGTGCCAGCTCTTCGATGGGGACGAACTACGAGCAGTACTTC. This sequence encodes CASSSMGTNYEQYF. The chain employs TRBV6-1 and TRBJ2-7; D may match TRBD1 or TRBD2 (5 bases each). This CDR3 region has 14 residues. V lost 8 bases, J lost 3 bases, and 17 bases lay in between. Germline CDR1 and CDR2: MNHNS and SASEGT.

The J gene is TRBJ2-5, the V gene TRBV30; the D gene is possibly TRBD2 (7 bases). The V gene lost 0 bases and the J gene lost 3 bases, with 11 bases spanning the gap. This CDR3 contains 14 residues. CDR1 and CDR2 from the germline V gene are GTSNPN and SVGIG (reference sequence). CDR3 sequence: CAWSVGGLKETQYF. For the CDR3, the DNA is TGTGCCTGGAGTGTCGGGGGGCTAAAAGAGACCCAGTACTTC.

The rearrangement links TRBV28 to TRBJ2-7; TRBD1 matches at 7 bases. With 1 base clipped from V and 2 bases from J, the junction kept 8 bases outside the gene matches. The CDR3 extends over 16 amino acids. Germline loops: CDR1 MDHEN, CDR2 SYDVKM. This chain's CDR3 is CASSLLLGQVPYEQYF. The CDR3 DNA reads as TGTGCCAGCAGTTTATTGTTAGGACAGGTCCCCTACGAGCAGTACTTC. The variable domain in full, with the rest retrieved from reference TRBV28 and TRBJ2-7, is DVKVTQSSRYLVKRTGEKVFLECVQDMDHENMFWYRQDPGLGLRLIYFSYDVKMKEKGDIPEGYSVSREKKERFSLILESASTNQTSMYLCASSLLLGQVPYEQYFGPGTRLTVT.

The chain carries TRBV5-1 and TRBJ2-7; 9 positions match TRBD1. V shed 3 bases, J shed 4 bases, and the junction held 11 bases outside the gene matches. Germline V gene data show CDR1 as SGHRS and CDR2 as YFSETQ. There are 16 residues in the CDR3. The CDR3 spells CASSSFRQGGSYEQYF. The CDR3 nucleotides read TGCGCCAGCAGCTCATTCCGACAGGGGGGCTCTTACGAGCAGTACTTC.

The chain uses TRBV7-2 and TRBJ2-1, with 7 bases that match TRBD1. CDR3 length equals 13 residues. V was pared by 6 bases and J by 8 bases, with 7 bases of the junction left unmatched. CDR1 and CDR2 (germline): SGHTA, FQGNSA. The CDR3 region is CASSSDRRYEQFF. The CDR3 DNA is TGTGCCAGCAGTTCGGACAGGCGATATGAGCAGTTCTTC.

The chain recombines TRBV7-9 with TRBJ1-2, with 10 nucleotides matching TRBD1. The V segment lost 0 bases and the J segment 4 bases; nucleotides outside the gene matches: 11. CDR1 is SEHNR and CDR2 is FQNEAQ in the germline V gene (reference sequence). The CDR3 runs to 18 residues. The DNA for the CDR3 is TGTGCCAGCAGCTTAGCCGGGACAGGGGACCCTCTGGGCTATGGCTACACCTTC. It encodes CASSLAGTGDPLGYGYTF.

As regards this clone: Other DNA variants within this sample encode the same CDR3. The rearrangement uses TRBV29-1 and TRBJ2-2; TRBD1 aligns across 7 bases. The CDR3 loop spans 13 amino acids. Germline assignment: CDR1 SQVTM and CDR2 ANQGSEA. The ends lost 4 bases at V and 5 bases at J; junction bases unmatched: 4. CDR3 region: CSVGQGNTGELFF. For the CDR3, the DNA is TGCAGCGTTGGACAGGGTAATACCGGGGAGCTGTTTTTT.

The chain recombines TRBV6-5 with TRBJ1-2, with a tentative D call TRBD1 (5 bases). V was clipped by 0 bases and J by 5 bases, with 16 bases between them. This CDR3 comprises 16 residues. CDR1 and CDR2 (germline): MNHEY, SVGAGI. The DNA for the CDR3 is TGTGCCAGCAGTTACTCGATTGTGCGGGCAGGGTATGGCTACACCTTC. It is translated as CASSYSIVRAGYGYTF.

This clone was seen a single time. Other DNA sequences in this specimen translate into the identical CDR3. The V call is TRBV7-2, the J call TRBJ1-5, with 8 bases identical to TRBD1. Trimming removed 5 bases from V and 7 bases from J; junction bases left unmatched: 7. The CDR3 sequence is 14 residues long. CDR1 is SGHTA, CDR2 FQGNSA, per germline. The DNA of the CDR3 is TGTGCCAGCAGCCCAGGACAGGGAGGACAGCCCCAGCATTTT. It encodes CASSPGQGGQPQHF.

As to this clone: This sample includes further DNA sequences coding for the same CDR3. The chain links TRBV5-1 to TRBJ2-3; 10 bases line up with TRBD2. The CDR3 is 16 amino acids. Per germline, CDR1 SGHRS and CDR2 YFSETQ. V was clipped by 2 bases and J by 3 bases; unmatched bases: 6. This CDR3 reads CASSFSSGGRTDTQYF. In DNA, the CDR3 is TGCGCCAGCAGCTTCTCTAGCGGGGGAAGGACAGATACGCAGTATTTT.

The chain employs TRBV5-1 and TRBJ2-2; 12 nucleotides align to TRBD2. The CDR3 consists of 16 residues. The germline CDR1 and CDR2 sequences are SGHRS and YFSETQ. Losses at the gene ends were 4 bases for V and 2 bases for J; bases not matched to a gene: 3. The CDR3 DNA reads as TGCGCCAGCAGCCCGACTAGCGGGAGTAACACCGGGGAGCTGTTTTTT. Translation gives CASSPTSGSNTGELFF. Full variable domain (missing parts from reference TRBV5-1 and TRBJ2-2): KAGVTQTPRYLIKTRGQQVTLSCSPISGHRSVSWYQQTPGQGLQFLFEYFSETQRNKGNFPGRFSGRQFSNSRSEMNVSTLELGDSALYLCASSPTSGSNTGELFFGEGSRLTVL.

V is TRBV4-3 and J is TRBJ1-4; maybe TRBD1 (6 bases). This CDR3 is built from 16 residues. V lost 4 bases, J lost 5 bases, and 17 bases lay in between. Looked up from germline, CDR1 is LGHNA and CDR2 is YSLEER. The DNA for the CDR3 is TGCGCCAGCAGCCGCATACTCCGGGACACGAATGAAAAACTGTTTTTT. Residues: CASSRILRDTNEKLFF.

The chain is built from TRBV28 and TRBJ1-5, with D uncertain. V gave up 7 bases and J gave up 3 bases, with 13 bases separating them. The CDR3 spans 14 residues. The germline V gene encodes CDR1 MDHEN and CDR2 SYDVKM. The CDR3 protein is CASTQSQFNQPQHF. CDR3 nucleotides: TGTGCCAGCACCCAGAGTCAATTCAATCAGCCCCAGCATTTT.

In regard to this clone: Distinct nucleotide sequences in the sample also encode this CDR3. The J gene is TRBJ2-3, the V gene TRBV6-1; possible D gene TRBD1, 6 bases. CDR3 length: 14 amino acids. CDR1 MNHNS and CDR2 SASEGT come from the germline V gene. Trimming shortened V by 0 bases and J by 5 bases, and 9 bases separated the two germline ends. The CDR3 sequence is CASSEALRGDTQYF. The CDR3 DNA reads as TGTGCCAGCAGTGAAGCGCTCAGGGGAGATACGCAGTATTTT.

This sequence joins TRBV9 and TRBJ2-1, with TRBD1 matching 11 bases. V lost 4 bases to trimming and J lost 9 bases; unmatched junction nucleotides: 6. CDR1 and CDR2 from the germline V gene are SGDLS and YYNGEE. This CDR3 contains 14 residues. The CDR3 region has the DNA TGTGCCAGCAGCTCATCGGGACAGGGGGTTGAGCAGTTCTTC. This encodes CASSSSGQGVEQFF. Drawing the rest from reference TRBV9 and TRBJ2-1, the complete variable domain is DSGVTQTPKHLITATGQRVTLRCSPRSGDLSVYWYQQSLDQGLQFLIQYYNGEERAKGNILERFSAQQFPDLHSELNLSSLELGDSALYFCASSSSGQGVEQFFGPGTRLTVL.